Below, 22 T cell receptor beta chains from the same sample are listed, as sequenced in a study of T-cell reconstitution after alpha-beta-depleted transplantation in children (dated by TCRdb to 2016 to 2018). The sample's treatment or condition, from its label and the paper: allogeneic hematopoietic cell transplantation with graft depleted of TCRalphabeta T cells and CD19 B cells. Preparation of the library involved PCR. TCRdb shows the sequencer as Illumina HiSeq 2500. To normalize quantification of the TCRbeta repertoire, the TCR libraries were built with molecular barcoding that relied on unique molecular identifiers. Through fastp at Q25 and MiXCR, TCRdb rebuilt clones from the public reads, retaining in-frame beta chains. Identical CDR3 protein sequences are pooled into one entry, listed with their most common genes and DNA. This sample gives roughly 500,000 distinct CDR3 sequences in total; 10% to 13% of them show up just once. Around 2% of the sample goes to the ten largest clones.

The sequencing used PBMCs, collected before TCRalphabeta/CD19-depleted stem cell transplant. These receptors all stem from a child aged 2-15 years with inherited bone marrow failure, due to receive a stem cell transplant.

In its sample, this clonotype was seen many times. CDR3 sequence reads: CASSRSGPEAFF. In nucleotides, the CDR3 is TGTGCCAGCAGCCGCTCGGGACCTGAAGCTTTCTTT. The rearrangement joins TRBV5-6 to TRBJ1-1; D perhaps matches TRBD1 (5 bases). V was cut by 4 bases and J by 6 bases, with 10 bases left in between. Germline values: CDR1 SGHDT, CDR2 YYEEEE. This CDR3 is 12 amino acids long.

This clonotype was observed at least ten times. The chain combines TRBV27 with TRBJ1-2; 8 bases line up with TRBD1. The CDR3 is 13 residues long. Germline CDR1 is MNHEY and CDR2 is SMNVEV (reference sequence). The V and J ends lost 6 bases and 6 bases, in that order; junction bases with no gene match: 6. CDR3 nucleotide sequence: TGTGCCAGCAGAAAACAGGGGGTGAATGGCTACACCTTC. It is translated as CASRKQGVNGYTF.

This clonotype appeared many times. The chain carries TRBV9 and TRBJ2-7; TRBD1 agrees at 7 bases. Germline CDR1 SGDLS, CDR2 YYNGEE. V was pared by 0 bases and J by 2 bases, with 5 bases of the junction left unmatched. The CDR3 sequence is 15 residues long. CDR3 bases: TGTGCCAGCAGCGTAGCTACAGGGGCCACCTACGAGCAGTACTTC. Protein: CASSVATGATYEQYF. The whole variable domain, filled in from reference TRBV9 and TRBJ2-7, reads DSGVTQTPKHLITATGQRVTLRCSPRSGDLSVYWYQQSLDQGLQFLIQYYNGEERAKGNILERFSAQQFPDLHSELNLSSLELGDSALYFCASSVATGATYEQYFGPGTRLTVT.

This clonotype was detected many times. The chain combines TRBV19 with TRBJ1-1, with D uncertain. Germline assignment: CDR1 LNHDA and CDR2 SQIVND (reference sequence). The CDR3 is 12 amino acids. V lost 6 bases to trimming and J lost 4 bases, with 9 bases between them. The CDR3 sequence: CASRARGTEAFF. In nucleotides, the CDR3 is TGTGCCAGTAGGGCCCGGGGCACTGAAGCTTTCTTT. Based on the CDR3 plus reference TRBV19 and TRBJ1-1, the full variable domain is DGGITQSPKYLFRKEGQNVTLSCEQNLNHDAMYWYRQDPGQGLRLIYYSQIVNDFQKGDIAEGYSVSREKKESFPLTVTSAQKNPTAFYLCASRARGTEAFFGQGTRLTVV.

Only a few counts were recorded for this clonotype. The chain's CDR3 is CASSGPTGAPGGSYEQYF. CDR3 nucleotides: TGTGCCAGCAGTGGACCGACAGGGGCTCCAGGGGGCTCCTACGAGCAGTACTTC. J is TRBJ2-7 and V is TRBV6-1; TRBD1 agrees at 8 bases. The CDR3 contains 18 residues. V lost 4 bases and J lost 0; bases outside the gene matches: 14. Looked up from germline, CDR1 is MNHNS and CDR2 is SASEGT.

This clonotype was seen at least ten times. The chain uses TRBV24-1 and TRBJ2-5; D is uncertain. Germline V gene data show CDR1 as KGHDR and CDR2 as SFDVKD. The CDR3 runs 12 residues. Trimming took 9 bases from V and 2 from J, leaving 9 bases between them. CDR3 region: CATQDVQETQYF. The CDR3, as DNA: TGTGCCACCCAGGACGTACAAGAGACCCAGTACTTC.

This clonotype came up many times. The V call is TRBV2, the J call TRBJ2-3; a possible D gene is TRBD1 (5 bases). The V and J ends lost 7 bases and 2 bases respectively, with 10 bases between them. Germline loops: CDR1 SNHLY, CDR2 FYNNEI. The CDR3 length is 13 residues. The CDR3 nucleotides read TGTGCCAGCAAAAAGGACACCACAGATACGCAGTATTTT. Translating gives CASKKDTTDTQYF.

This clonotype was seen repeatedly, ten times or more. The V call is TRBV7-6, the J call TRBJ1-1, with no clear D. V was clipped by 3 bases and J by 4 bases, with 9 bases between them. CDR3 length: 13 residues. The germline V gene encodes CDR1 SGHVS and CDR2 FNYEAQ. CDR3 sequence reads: CASSLSTRTEAFF. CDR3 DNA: TGTGCCAGCAGCTTGTCGACGCGCACTGAAGCTTTCTTT.

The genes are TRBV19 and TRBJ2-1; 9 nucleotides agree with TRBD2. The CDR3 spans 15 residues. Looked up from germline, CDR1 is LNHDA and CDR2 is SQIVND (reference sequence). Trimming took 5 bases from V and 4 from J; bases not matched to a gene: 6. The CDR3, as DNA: TGTGCCAGTAGTCTTCAACTAGCGGGTTACAATGAGCAGTTCTTC. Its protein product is CASSLQLAGYNEQFF.

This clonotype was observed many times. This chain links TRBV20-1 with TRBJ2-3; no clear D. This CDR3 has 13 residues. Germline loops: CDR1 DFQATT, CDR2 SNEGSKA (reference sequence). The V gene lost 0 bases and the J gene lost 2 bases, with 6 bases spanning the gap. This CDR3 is CSARDVPTDTQYF. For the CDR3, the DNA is TGCAGTGCTAGAGATGTCCCCACAGATACGCAGTATTTT.

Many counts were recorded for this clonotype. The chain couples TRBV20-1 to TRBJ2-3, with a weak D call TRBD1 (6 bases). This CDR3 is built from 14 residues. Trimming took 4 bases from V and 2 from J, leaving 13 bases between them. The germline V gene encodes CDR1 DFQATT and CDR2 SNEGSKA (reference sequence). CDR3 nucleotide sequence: TGCAGTGCTATCCGGGACATTAACACAGATACGCAGTATTTT. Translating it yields CSAIRDINTDTQYF.

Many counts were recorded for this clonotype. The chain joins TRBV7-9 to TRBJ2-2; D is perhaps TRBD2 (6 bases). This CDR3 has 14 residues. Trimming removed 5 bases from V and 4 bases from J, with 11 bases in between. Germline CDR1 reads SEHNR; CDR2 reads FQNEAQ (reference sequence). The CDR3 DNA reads TGTGCCAGCAGCGTCGGGGGTCCCACCGGGGAGCTGTTTTTT. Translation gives CASSVGGPTGELFF.

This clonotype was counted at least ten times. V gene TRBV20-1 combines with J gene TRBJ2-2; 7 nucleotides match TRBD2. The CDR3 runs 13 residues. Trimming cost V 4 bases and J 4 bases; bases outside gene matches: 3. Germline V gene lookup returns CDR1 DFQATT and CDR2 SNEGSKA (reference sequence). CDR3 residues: CSAKRGVTGELFF. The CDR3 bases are TGCAGTGCTAAACGGGGGGTCACCGGGGAGCTGTTTTTT.

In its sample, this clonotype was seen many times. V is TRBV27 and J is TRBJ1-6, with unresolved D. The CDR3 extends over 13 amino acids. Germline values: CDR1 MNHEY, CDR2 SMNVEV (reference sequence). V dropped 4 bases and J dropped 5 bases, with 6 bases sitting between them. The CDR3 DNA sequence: TGTGCCAGCAGTTCTAACAATAATTCACCCCTCCACTTT. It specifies CASSSNNNSPLHF.

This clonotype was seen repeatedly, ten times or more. In DNA form, the CDR3 reads TGTGCCAGCAGTTTGCCCCTCTCCTACAATGAGCAGTTCTTC. This encodes CASSLPLSYNEQFF. This rearrangement joins TRBV12-3 or TRBV12-4 to TRBJ2-1; D call uncertain. The ends were cut back, 3 bases at V and 0 bases at J, with 6 bases in the middle. There are 14 residues in the CDR3.

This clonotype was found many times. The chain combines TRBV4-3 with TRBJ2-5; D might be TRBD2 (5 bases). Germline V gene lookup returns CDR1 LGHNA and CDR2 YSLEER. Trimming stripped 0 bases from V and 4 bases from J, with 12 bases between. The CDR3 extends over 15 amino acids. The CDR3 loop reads CASSQDFFRGETQYF. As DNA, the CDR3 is TGCGCCAGCAGCCAAGATTTTTTTCGGGGAGAGACCCAGTACTTC.

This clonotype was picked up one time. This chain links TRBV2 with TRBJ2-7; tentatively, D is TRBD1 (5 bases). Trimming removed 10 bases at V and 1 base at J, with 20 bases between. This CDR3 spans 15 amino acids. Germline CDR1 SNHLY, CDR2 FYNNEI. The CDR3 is CAIPGKQDASYEQYF. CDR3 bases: TGTGCCATCCCAGGAAAACAGGATGCGTCCTACGAGCAGTACTTC.

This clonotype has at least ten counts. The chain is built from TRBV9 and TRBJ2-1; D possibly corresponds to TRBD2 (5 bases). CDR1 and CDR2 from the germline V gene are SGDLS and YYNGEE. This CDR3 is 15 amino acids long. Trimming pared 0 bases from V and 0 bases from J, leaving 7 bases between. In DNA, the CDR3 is TGTGCCAGCAGCGTAGACAGCGGCTCCTACAATGAGCAGTTCTTC. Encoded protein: CASSVDSGSYNEQFF.

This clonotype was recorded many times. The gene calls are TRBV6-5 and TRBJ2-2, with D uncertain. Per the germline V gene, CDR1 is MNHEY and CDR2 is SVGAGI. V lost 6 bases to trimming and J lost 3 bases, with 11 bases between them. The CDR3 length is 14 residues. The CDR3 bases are TGTGCCAGCAGCTATTACCGGGACACCGGGGAGCTGTTTTTT. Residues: CASSYYRDTGELFF.

DNA for the CDR3: TGTGCCAGCAGCTTAGAGGGACTAGCGGGAGGAGGGACAGATACGCAGTATTTT. Its translation is CASSLEGLAGGGTDTQYF. The chain uses TRBV7-8 and TRBJ2-3; TRBD2 matches 15 bases. Germline V gene sequence: CDR1 SGHVS, CDR2 FQNEAQ. V shed 1 base, J shed 3 bases, and the junction held 5 bases outside the gene matches. The CDR3 has 18 residues.

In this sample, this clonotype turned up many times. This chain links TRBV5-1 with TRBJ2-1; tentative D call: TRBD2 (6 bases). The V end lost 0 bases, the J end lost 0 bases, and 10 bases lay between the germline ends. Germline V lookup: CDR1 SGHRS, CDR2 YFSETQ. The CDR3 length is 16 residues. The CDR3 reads CASSLGEAVSYNEQFF. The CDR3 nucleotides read TGCGCCAGCAGCTTGGGGGAGGCAGTCTCCTACAATGAGCAGTTCTTC. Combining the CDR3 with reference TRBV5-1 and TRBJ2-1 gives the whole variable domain KAGVTQTPRYLIKTRGQQVTLSCSPISGHRSVSWYQQTPGQGLQFLFEYFSETQRNKGNFPGRFSGRQFSNSRSEMNVSTLELGDSALYLCASSLGEAVSYNEQFFGPGTRLTVL.

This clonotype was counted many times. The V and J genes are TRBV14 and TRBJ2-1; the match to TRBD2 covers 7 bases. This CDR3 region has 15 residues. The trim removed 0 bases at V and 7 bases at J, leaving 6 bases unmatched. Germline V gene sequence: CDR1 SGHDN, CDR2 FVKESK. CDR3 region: CASSQDTGEGNEQFF. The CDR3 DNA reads TGTGCCAGCAGCCAAGATACCGGGGAGGGGAATGAGCAGTTCTTC.